This TCR beta chain is from a study of blood T cell repertoires in COVID-19 (dated by TCRdb to 2018 to 2021). For the wider study: Samples covering the acute and convalescent phases of COVID-19 were provided by collaborators in the United States, Italy and Spain. The material from the prospective study consisted of cDNA or gDNA derived from T cells, B-cell-depleted T cells, or PBMCs. Subjects who had been exposed to COVID-19, were actively infected with it, or had recovered from it provided the deeply sampled blood TCRbeta repertoires that made up the dataset. The repertoires were released in a freely available public database meant as a resource for research on the immune response to SARS-CoV-2. The samples were drawn from two sources: the first 160 participants of the ongoing ImmuneRACE study, and 1,200 or so subjects contributed by 6 global collaborators. Nearly every sample came with metadata listing a de-identified subject ID, COVID-19 status, age in years and sex. Where HLA class I and class II types were available, the types were taken from metadata supplied by the sample provider, not from assay-based typing.

As to this clone: Its antigen has not been determined. Base qualities are not at hand, and no much larger clone is one base apart.

Results and caveats for the whole study, not just this receptor: The amount of clinical and demographic metadata varied by source and participant and was provided uncurated.

TCRbeta CDR3 regions were amplified from genomic DNA by means of the immunoSEQ Assay, a bias-controlled multiplex PCR. Concerning the study's data processing: The number of nucleated cells in each sample was estimated from the amplification of reference gene primers within the assay. Sequence reads were collapsed and filtered to measure the absolute abundance of every unique TCRbeta CDR3 rearrangement. For each sample, productive Simpson clonality was calculated by taking the square root of Simpson's diversity index across productive rearrangements. TCRdb re-hosts the immuneACCESS table, in-frame sequences only. Its copies lack some clones; in the studies checked, an unresolved V gene accounts for under half of them, and the cause for the rest is not known. V and J calls and clone size are as listed in that table; D and trimming were resolved from the DNA. This sample gives roughly 70,000 clones in total; around four fifths of them show up just once. About 15% of the sample lies in the top ten.

At one collaborating source in Seattle, patients were enrolled during active infection and were followed longitudinally through the course of disease. Each collaborating institution followed its own protocols to collect whole blood in K2EDTA tubes. For TCRbeta analysis, collaborator samples were shipped as frozen whole blood, as isolated PBMCs, or as DNA extracted from either sample type. The sequenced sample was peripheral blood. This clonotype was obtained from a man aged 55 to 70 with COVID-19, enrolled during active disease.

The nucleotide sequence is given as TGTGCCAGCAGGGACCAGGGTCCTGGGGCCAACGTCCTGACTTTC. This yields the protein CASRDQGPGANVLTF. The rearranged chain carries TRBV28 and TRBJ2-6; the D region possibly corresponds to TRBD1 (5 bases align). The CDR3, from cysteine to phenylalanine, totals 15 residues. The retained sequence is limited to the CDR3, 45 bases, with the frame set at the first base. The V end loses 6 bases and the J end loses 2 bases, and a stretch of 11 bases separates them. The germline V gene encodes CDR1 MDHEN and CDR2 SYDVKM.